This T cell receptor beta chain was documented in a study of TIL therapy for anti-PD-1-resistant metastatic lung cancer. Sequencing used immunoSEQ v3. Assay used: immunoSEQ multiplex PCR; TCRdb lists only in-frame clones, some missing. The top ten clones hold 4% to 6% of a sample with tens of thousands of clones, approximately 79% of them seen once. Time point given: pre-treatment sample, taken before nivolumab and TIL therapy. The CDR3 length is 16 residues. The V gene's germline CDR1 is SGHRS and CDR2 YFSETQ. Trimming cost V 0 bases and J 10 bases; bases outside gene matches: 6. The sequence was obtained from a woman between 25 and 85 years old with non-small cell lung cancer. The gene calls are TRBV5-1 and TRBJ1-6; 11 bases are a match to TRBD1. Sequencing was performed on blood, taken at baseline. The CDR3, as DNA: TGCGCCAGCAGCTTGGGACCCCGGGACAGGGGGTCACCCCTCCACTTT. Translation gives CASSLGPRDRGSPLHF.